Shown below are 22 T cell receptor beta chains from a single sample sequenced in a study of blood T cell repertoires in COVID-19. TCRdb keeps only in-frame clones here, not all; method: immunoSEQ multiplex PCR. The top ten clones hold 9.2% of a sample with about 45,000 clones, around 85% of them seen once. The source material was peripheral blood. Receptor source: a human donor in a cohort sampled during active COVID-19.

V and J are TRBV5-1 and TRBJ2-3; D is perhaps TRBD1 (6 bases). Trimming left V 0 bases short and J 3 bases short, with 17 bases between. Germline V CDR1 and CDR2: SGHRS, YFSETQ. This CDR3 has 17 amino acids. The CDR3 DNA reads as TGCGCCAGCAGCTTGGGGGCCGGGACACCGAGTACAGATACGCAGTATTTT. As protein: CASSLGAGTPSTDTQYF.

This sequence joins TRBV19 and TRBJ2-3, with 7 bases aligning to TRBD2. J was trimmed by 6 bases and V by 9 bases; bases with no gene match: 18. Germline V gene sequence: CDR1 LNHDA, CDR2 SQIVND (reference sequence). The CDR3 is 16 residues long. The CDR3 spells CASSSGTSREADTQYF. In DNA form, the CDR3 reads TGTGCCAGCTCCTCCGGGACCTCCCGGGAGGCGGATACGCAGTATTTT. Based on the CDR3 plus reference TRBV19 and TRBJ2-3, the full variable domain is DGGITQSPKYLFRKEGQNVTLSCEQNLNHDAMYWYRQDPGQGLRLIYYSQIVNDFQKGDIAEGYSVSREKKESFPLTVTSAQKNPTAFYLCASSSGTSREADTQYFGPGTRLTVL.

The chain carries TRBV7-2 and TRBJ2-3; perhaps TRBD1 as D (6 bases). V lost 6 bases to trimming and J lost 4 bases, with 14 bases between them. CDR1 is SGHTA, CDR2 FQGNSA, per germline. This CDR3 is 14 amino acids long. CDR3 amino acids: CASSSTPGADTQYF. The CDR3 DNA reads TGTGCCAGCAGTTCAACCCCAGGGGCAGATACGCAGTATTTT. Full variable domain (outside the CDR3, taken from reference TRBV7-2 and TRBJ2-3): GAGVSQSPSNKVTEKGKDVELRCDPISGHTALYWYRQSLGQGLEFLIYFQGNSAPDKSGLPSDRFSAERTGGSVSTLTIQRTQQEDSAVYLCASSSTPGADTQYFGPGTRLTVL.

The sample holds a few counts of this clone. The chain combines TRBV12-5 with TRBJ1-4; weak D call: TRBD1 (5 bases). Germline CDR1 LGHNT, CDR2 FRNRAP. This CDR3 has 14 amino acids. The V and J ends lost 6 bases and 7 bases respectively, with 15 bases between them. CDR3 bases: TGTGCTAGTGGCCCGGGGGGAATGGGTGAAAAACTGTTTTTT. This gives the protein CASGPGGMGEKLFF.

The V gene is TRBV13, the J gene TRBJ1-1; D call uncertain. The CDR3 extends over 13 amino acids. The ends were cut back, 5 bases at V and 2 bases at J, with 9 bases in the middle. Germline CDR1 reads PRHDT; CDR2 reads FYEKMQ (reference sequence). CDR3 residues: CASSATTNTEAFF. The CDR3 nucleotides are TGTGCCAGCAGCGCGACAACCAACACTGAAGCTTTCTTT.

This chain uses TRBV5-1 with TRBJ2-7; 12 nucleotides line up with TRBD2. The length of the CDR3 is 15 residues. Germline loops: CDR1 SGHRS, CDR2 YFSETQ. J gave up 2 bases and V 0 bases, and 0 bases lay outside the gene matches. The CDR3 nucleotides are TGCGCCAGCAGCTTGGGACTAGCGGGGGCCTACGAGCAGTACTTC. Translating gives CASSLGLAGAYEQYF.

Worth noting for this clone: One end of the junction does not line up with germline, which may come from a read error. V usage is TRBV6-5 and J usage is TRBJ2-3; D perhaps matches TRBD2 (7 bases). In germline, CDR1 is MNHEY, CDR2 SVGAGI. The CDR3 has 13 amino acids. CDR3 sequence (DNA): TGTGCCAGCAATAGGGGGGGAACAGATACACAGTATTTT. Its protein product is CASNRGGTDTQYF.

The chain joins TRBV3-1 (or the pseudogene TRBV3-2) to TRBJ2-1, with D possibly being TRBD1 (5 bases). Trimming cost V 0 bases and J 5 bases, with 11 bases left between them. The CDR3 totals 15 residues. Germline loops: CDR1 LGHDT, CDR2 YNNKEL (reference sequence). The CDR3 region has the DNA TGTGCCAGCAGCCAAGATAGGGGCCCTAACAATGAGCAGTTCTTC. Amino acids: CASSQDRGPNNEQFF.

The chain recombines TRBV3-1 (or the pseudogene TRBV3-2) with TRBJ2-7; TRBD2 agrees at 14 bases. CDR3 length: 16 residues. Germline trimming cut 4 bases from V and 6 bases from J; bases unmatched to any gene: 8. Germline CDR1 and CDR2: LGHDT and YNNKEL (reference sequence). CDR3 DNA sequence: TGTGCCAGCAGCCTTGGACTAGCGGGGGGATCGCTCGAGCAGTACTTC. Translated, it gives CASSLGLAGGSLEQYF.

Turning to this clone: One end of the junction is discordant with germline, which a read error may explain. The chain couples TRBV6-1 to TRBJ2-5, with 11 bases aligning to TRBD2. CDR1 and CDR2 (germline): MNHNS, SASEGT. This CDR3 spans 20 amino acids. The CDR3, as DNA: TGTGCCAGCAGTAAAGCTGCTCAGGGGCTAGCGGGGGGTATTCAAGAGACCCAGTACTTC. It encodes CASSKAAQGLAGGIQETQYF.

CDR3 loop: CASSSRRDTGELFF. In nucleotides, the CDR3 is TGTGCCAGCAGCTCCCGACGGGACACCGGGGAGCTGTTTTTT. The rearrangement links TRBV11-3 to TRBJ2-2, with no clear D. The V gene's germline CDR1 is SGHNT and CDR2 YENEEA. Deletions cut 4 bases from V and 3 bases from J, with 9 bases between. The CDR3 covers 14 residues.

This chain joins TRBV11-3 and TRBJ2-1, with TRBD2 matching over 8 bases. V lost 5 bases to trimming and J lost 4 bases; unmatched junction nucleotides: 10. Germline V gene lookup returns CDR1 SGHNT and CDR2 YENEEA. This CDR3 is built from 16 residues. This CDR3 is CASSISSGGTYNEQFF. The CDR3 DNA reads TGTGCCAGCAGCATATCAAGCGGGGGTACTTACAATGAGCAGTTCTTC.

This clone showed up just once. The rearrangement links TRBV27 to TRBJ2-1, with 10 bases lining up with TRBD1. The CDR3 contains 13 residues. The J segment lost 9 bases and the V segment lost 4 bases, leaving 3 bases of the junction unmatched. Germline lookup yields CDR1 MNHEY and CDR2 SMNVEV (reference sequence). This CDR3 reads CASSSGTGVEQFF. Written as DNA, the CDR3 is TGTGCCAGCAGTTCGGGGACAGGGGTTGAGCAGTTCTTC.

The CDR3 nucleotides read TGTGCCAGCAGTTCGAAGACAGGGGACTACGAGCAGTACTTC. Its protein product is CASSSKTGDYEQYF. V usage is TRBV6-6 and J usage is TRBJ2-7; 8 nucleotides match TRBD1. The V gene's germline CDR1 is MNHNY and CDR2 SVGAGI (reference sequence). J gave up 3 bases and V 4 bases, and 5 bases lay outside the gene matches. The CDR3 loop spans 14 amino acids.

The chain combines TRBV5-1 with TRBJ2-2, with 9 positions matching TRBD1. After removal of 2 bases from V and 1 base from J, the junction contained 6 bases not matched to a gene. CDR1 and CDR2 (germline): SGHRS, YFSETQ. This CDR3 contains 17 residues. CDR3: CASSFLAGQGNTGELFF. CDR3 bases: TGCGCCAGCAGCTTTCTGGCGGGACAGGGGAACACCGGGGAGCTGTTTTTT.

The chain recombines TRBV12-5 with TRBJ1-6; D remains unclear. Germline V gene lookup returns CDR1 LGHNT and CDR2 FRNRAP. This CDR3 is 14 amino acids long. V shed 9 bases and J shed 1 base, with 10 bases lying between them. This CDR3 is CASRRESYNSPLHF. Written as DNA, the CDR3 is TGTGCTAGCCGTAGGGAGTCCTATAATTCACCCCTCCACTTT. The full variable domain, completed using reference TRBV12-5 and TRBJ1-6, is DARVTQTPRHKVTEMGQEVTMRCQPILGHNTVFWYRQTMMQGLELLAYFRNRAPLDDSGMPKDRFSAEMPDATLATLKIQPSEPRDSAVYFCASRRESYNSPLHFGNGTRLTVT.

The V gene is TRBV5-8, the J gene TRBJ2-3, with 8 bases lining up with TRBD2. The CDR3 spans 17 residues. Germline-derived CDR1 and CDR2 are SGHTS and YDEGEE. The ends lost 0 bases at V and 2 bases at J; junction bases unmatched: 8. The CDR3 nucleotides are TGTGCCAGCAGCTTGGGACGGGGGGGCCGGTCCACAGATACGCAGTATTTT. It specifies CASSLGRGGRSTDTQYF.

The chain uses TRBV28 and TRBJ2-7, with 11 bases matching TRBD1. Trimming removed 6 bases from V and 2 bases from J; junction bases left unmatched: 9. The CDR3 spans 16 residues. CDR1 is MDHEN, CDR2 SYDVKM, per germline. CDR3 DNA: TGTGCCAGCAGGCCGGACAGGGGGCCCCTAACCTACGAGCAGTACTTC. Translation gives CASRPDRGPLTYEQYF.

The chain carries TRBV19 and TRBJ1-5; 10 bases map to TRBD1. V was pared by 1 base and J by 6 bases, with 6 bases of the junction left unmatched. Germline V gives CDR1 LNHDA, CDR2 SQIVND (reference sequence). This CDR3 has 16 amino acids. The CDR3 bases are TGTGCCAGTAGTATAGGGACAGGGGGTGGGAGTCAGCCCCAGCATTTT. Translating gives CASSIGTGGGSQPQHF.

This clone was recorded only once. CDR3 residues: CASSLLVSNYGYTF. The CDR3 DNA sequence: TGCGCCAGCAGCTTGCTTGTATCTAACTATGGCTACACCTTC. This rearrangement joins TRBV5-1 to TRBJ1-2; no firm D call. V lost 1 base, J lost 0 bases, and 7 bases lay in between. Germline CDR1 is SGHRS and CDR2 is YFSETQ. The CDR3 extends over 14 amino acids.

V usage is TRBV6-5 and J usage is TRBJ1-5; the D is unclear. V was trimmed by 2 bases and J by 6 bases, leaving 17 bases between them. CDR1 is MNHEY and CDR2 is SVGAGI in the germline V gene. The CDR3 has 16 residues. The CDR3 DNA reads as TGTGCCAGCAGTTACCGCCCGCCCCGATACGGTCAGCCCCAGCATTTT. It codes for CASSYRPPRYGQPQHF.

Here the CDR3 reads CASSQGPGQQTEAFF. The CDR3 DNA sequence: TGTGCCAGCAGCCAAGGACCAGGGCAGCAAACTGAAGCTTTCTTT. The rearrangement joins TRBV3-1 (or the pseudogene TRBV3-2) to TRBJ1-1; TRBD1 is a possible D gene (5 bases). Germline V CDR1 and CDR2: LGHDT, YNNKEL (reference sequence). Trimming took 1 base from V and 5 from J, leaving 14 bases between them. There are 15 residues in the CDR3.